This TCR beta chain was sequenced during a study of molecular identifiers for immune sequencing clone quantification. The study's findings and limits: More than 98% of effector molecules, versus under 1% of naive-cell molecules, belonged to clones above 20 RNA copies. Sizes of clones that are highly expanded could be underestimated (if identical TCR molecules share a barcode).

The CDR3 totals 15 residues. Trimming stripped 2 bases from V and 5 bases from J, with 12 bases between. CDR1 and CDR2 from the germline V gene are LNHNV and YYDKDF (reference sequence). With listed TCR primers and previously described methods, bulk TCR libraries were prepared. TCRdb reprocessed the PCR reads with MiXCR, giving one entry per CDR3 protein. This sample has about 300,000 distinct CDR3 sequences, with around a fifth found just once. Points on this clonotype: No antigen is known for it. Given a much more abundant clone one base away, this may be a read error.

The receptor was derived from a human donor in good health. Some libraries in this study had Jurkat cell RNA spiked in. The J gene is TRBJ1-4, the V gene TRBV15, with D perhaps TRBD1 (5 bases). The material sequenced was naive CD8+ T cells from blood, with Jurkat cell RNA spiked in. Documented subset: FACS-sorted CD8+CD4-CCR7+CD45RA+ naive T cells. CDR3 in amino acids: CATSRSWDGNEKLFF. The CDR3, as DNA: TGTGCCACCAGCAGATCGTGGGACGGGAATGAAAAACTGTTTTTT.